The rows below give T cell receptor beta chains drawn from one sample of a study of control samples from healthy donors and cancer patients. Assay used: immunoSEQ multiplex PCR; TCRdb lists only in-frame clones, some missing. The sample consists of 100,000 to 150,000 clones, roughly 92% of them appearing once. Sequences were obtained from PBMCs. Receptor source: an elderly man with head and neck cancer. The CDR3 runs from the conserved cysteine through the conserved F or W.

j_call v_call cdr3_aa
TRBJ2-3 TRBV5-8 CASSLGQGAWSTDTQYF
TRBJ1-2 TRBV7-8 CASSTRQDRGYTF
TRBJ1-3 TRBV27 CASSGLGLGNTIYF
TRBJ2-3 TRBV10-1 CASSRNAGTDTQYF
TRBJ2-2 TRBV9 CASSSGAGSFTGELFF
TRBJ2-7 TRBV12-3/TRBV12-4 CASSLRQFYEQYF
TRBJ2-1 TRBV27 CASSSGSSSYNEQFF
TRBJ1-3 TRBV9 CASSPQGGFNSGNTIYF
TRBJ2-7 TRBV5-1 CASSSNPGSPYEQYF
TRBJ2-7 TRBV5-6 CASSLPQGALYEQYF
TRBJ1-6 TRBV5-1 CASSSGTGDSPLHF
TRBJ2-7 TRBV6-5 CASSYTARQGYEQYF
TRBJ2-7 TRBV6-5 CASSYSKTHPPYEQYF
TRBJ1-5 TRBV6-2/TRBV6-3 CASSYNSGGIQPQHF
TRBJ1-2 TRBV6-5 CASRPGQNYGYTF
TRBJ2-2 TRBV5-1 CASSFNGSPPGELFF
TRBJ2-6 TRBV5-6 CASSFRSGTGANVLTF
TRBJ1-1 TRBV29-1 CSVVGAPGRGSTEAFF
TRBJ2-3 TRBV7-6 CASSLVRGGTDTQYF
TRBJ1-2 TRBV4-2 CASSQDGHNYGYTF
TRBJ2-2 TRBV18 CASSPRENTGELFF
TRBJ1-1 TRBV5-5 CASSYTGNTEAFF
TRBJ2-7 TRBV7-9 CASSYGLAGGYEQYF
TRBJ1-2 TRBV15 CATSRGGQAYGYTF
TRBJ2-7 TRBV7-9 CASSLSSPYEQYF
TRBJ1-6 TRBV18 CASSPFTGEGNSPLHF